These 27 T cell receptor beta chains originate from one sample sequenced in a study of CD8+CD57+ T cells in acquired aplastic anemia. Profiling that covered TCR beta VDJ and CDR3 relied on genomic DNA as its template. TCRdb processed the reads anew with MiXCR; each CDR3 protein has one entry. The sample consists of roughly 200,000 distinct CDR3 sequences, about three fifths of them appearing once. Patients chosen for sequencing had shown CD8+CD57+ cell expansion by flow cytometry. Material for sequencing was sorted CD4+, CD8+, or CD8+CD57+ T cells (not recorded which) from PBMCs. The receptor set was obtained from a human donor with aplastic anemia.

This clonotype was observed a handful of times. This rearrangement joins TRBV27 to TRBJ1-5; 11 bases align to TRBD1. J lost 9 bases, V lost 4 bases, and 2 bases had no gene match. Germline V gene lookup returns CDR1 MNHEY and CDR2 SMNVEV (reference sequence). This CDR3 has 13 residues. The CDR3 loop reads CASSWDRGGPQHF. CDR3 DNA: TGTGCCAGCAGTTGGGACAGGGGGGGGCCCCAGCATTTT.

The gene calls are TRBV7-9 and TRBJ2-2; D gene uncertain. Germline-derived CDR1 and CDR2 are SEHNR and FQNEAQ (reference sequence). Deletions cut 10 bases from V and 3 bases from J, with 9 bases between. The CDR3 is 12 amino acids. The CDR3 loop is CATPKDTGELFF. The CDR3 DNA reads as TGTGCCACACCCAAAGACACCGGGGAGCTGTTTTTT.

Turning to this clonotype: At one end, the junction sequence differs from germline, possibly due to a read error. This chain links TRBV7-9 with TRBJ2-1, with D possibly called TRBD1 or TRBD2 (6 bases each). Germline CDR1 SEHNR, CDR2 FQNEAQ (reference sequence). This CDR3 has 12 residues. CDR3 in DNA: TGTGCCAGCAGCCATAGCACGGGGGCTGGGGTCTTC. Translation: CASSHSTGAGVF.

The chain combines TRBV24-1 with TRBJ1-3; no clear D. V lost 2 bases, J lost 2 bases, and 0 bases lay in between. Per germline, CDR1 KGHDR and CDR2 SFDVKD. This CDR3 has 12 amino acids. The CDR3 sequence is CATSDSGNTIYF. The DNA for the CDR3 is TGTGCCACCAGTGATTCTGGAAACACCATATATTTT.

This clonotype showed up just a few times. A much larger clone lies a single base off, so this may be a read error. The V call is TRBV5-5, the J call TRBJ1-5; no clear D gene. The CDR3 sequence is 15 residues long. Germline V gene lookup returns CDR1 SGHKS and CDR2 YYEKEE (reference sequence). DNA of the CDR3: TGTGCCGGCAGCTTGGAGGTGTTCACCAATCAGCCCCAGCATTTT. This codes for CAGSLEVFTNQPQHF. Variable domain in full (rest from reference TRBV5-5 and TRBJ1-5): DAGVTQSPTHLIKTRGQQVTLRCSPISGHKSVSWYQQVLGQGPQFIFQYYEKEERGRGNFPDRFSARQFPNYSSELNVNALLLGDSALYLCAGSLEVFTNQPQHFGDGTRLSIL.

V gene TRBV12-3 or TRBV12-4 combines with J gene TRBJ1-1; no clear D gene. The CDR3 consists of 10 residues. V gave up 5 bases and J gave up 12 bases, with 10 bases separating them. CDR3 residues: CASSTPETFF. CDR3 sequence (DNA): TGTGCCAGCAGTACCCCAGAAACTTTCTTT.

This clonotype has a count of ten or more. The rearrangement links TRBV6-1 to TRBJ1-2; D gene unclear. CDR1 is MNHNS and CDR2 is SASEGT in the germline V gene. Trimming took 0 bases from V and 6 from J, leaving 8 bases between them. CDR3 length: 13 residues. The CDR3 DNA sequence: TGTGCCAGCAGTGAAGCGGCAGTAAATGGCTACACCTTC. Its protein is CASSEAAVNGYTF.

For this clonotype: A read error may explain this, as a much larger clone is one base away. The J gene is TRBJ1-5, the V gene TRBV4-3, with D unresolved. The CDR3 has 13 residues. Germline CDR1 is LGHNA and CDR2 is YSLEER. The CDR3 spells CASSQDGNQSQHF. Written as DNA, the CDR3 is TGCGCCAGCAGCCAAGATGGGAATCAGTCCCAGCATTTT.

The rearrangement links TRBV10-2 to TRBJ2-5, with TRBD2 identical over 16 bases. The CDR3 is 16 residues long. J was trimmed by 4 bases and V by 5 bases; bases with no gene match: 4. Germline CDR1 and CDR2: WSHSY and SAAADI. This CDR3 is CASSQGLAGGLETQYF. CDR3 bases: TGCGCCAGCAGTCAGGGACTAGCGGGGGGGCTAGAGACCCAGTACTTC.

This clonotype was observed a handful of times. The chain has TRBV19 and TRBJ2-7; 13 bases are a match to TRBD2. J lost 2 bases, V lost 6 bases, and 4 bases had no gene match. The length of the CDR3 is 15 residues. From germline, CDR1 is LNHDA and CDR2 SQIVND (reference sequence). The CDR3 spells CASSSTSGGTYEQYF. CDR3 DNA sequence: TGTGCCAGTAGCTCGACTAGCGGGGGGACCTACGAGCAGTACTTC.

This clonotype was counted at least ten times. The rearrangement links TRBV2 to TRBJ1-5; the match to TRBD1 covers 11 bases. The germline gives CDR1 SNHLY, CDR2 FYNNEI. This CDR3 contains 14 residues. Unmatched junction bases numbered 2, after V lost 3 bases and J lost 7 bases. The chain's CDR3 is CASSEGQGVQPQHF. DNA of the CDR3: TGTGCCAGCAGTGAGGGACAGGGGGTCCAGCCCCAGCATTTT.

The chain has TRBV7-8 and TRBJ2-5; D uncertain. The CDR3 extends over 13 amino acids. Germline CDR1 is SGHVS and CDR2 is FQNEAQ. V was clipped by 4 bases and J by 5 bases, with 11 bases between them. CDR3 loop: CASSSAPFETQYF. DNA of the CDR3: TGTGCCAGCAGCTCCGCCCCGTTCGAGACCCAGTACTTC.

This rearrangement joins TRBV5-1 to TRBJ2-1, with D possibly being TRBD2 (6 bases). The V gene lost 6 bases and the J gene lost 1 base, with 11 bases spanning the gap. The CDR3 runs 14 residues. Per germline, CDR1 SGHRS and CDR2 YFSETQ. This CDR3 is CASMGTGSYNEQFF. The DNA of the CDR3 is TGCGCCAGCATGGGGACTGGATCCTACAATGAGCAGTTCTTC.

Remarks on this clonotype: Compared with germline, one end of the junction differs, possibly owing to a read error. The chain has TRBV10-2 and TRBJ1-2, with 7 bases identical to TRBD1. The CDR3 length is 14 residues. The germline V gene encodes CDR1 WSHSY and CDR2 SAAADI. The CDR3, as DNA: TGCGCCAGCCGTGAGTCAGGGGGAAAGGATGGCTACACCTTC. The encoded protein is CASRESGGKDGYTF.

The rearrangement links TRBV7-9 to TRBJ2-1; 12 bases line up with TRBD2. Germline loops: CDR1 SEHNR, CDR2 FQNEAQ (reference sequence). V was pared by 5 bases and J by 8 bases, with 16 bases of the junction left unmatched. The CDR3 has 18 amino acids. DNA of the CDR3: TGTGCCAGCAGCCTTCCATTCAGGACTAGCGGGATTCGGGATGAGCAGTTCTTC. As protein: CASSLPFRTSGIRDEQFF.

The V gene is TRBV24-1, the J gene TRBJ2-3; D is unresolved. This CDR3 comprises 14 residues. The V and J ends lost 3 bases and 4 bases respectively, with 10 bases between them. Per germline, CDR1 KGHDR and CDR2 SFDVKD. CDR3 sequence: CATSDPTGPDTQYF. DNA of the CDR3: TGTGCCACCAGTGATCCAACGGGCCCAGATACGCAGTATTTT.

The chain combines TRBV20-1 with TRBJ2-7; D is unclear. The V gene's germline CDR1 is DFQATT and CDR2 SNEGSKA (reference sequence). The CDR3 length is 13 residues. V was cut by 4 bases and J by 2 bases, with 12 bases left in between. The DNA of the CDR3 is TGCAGTGCTACGGACGGCGGTACCTACGAGCAGTACTTC. Its protein is CSATDGGTYEQYF.

The CDR3 spells CAIWDGGIAYEQYF. In DNA, the CDR3 is TGTGCCATCTGGGACGGGGGGATTGCCTACGAGCAGTACTTC. The chain combines TRBV6-5 with TRBJ2-7, with 7 bases matching TRBD2. Germline V gives CDR1 MNHEY, CDR2 SVGAGI. V lost 10 bases, J lost 2 bases, and 11 bases stayed unmatched. This CDR3 spans 14 amino acids.

This sequence joins TRBV5-1 and TRBJ2-3, with 8 bases lining up with TRBD1. The CDR3 has 19 amino acids. The junction had 18 bases not matched to a gene; V was cut back by 4 bases and J by 2 bases. From germline, CDR1 is SGHRS and CDR2 YFSETQ. In DNA form, the CDR3 reads TGCGCCAGCAGCCCAGGGGGACAGGACCTTCCTTCCGCCACAGATACGCAGTATTTT. Protein: CASSPGGQDLPSATDTQYF.

This clonotype was detected many times. The rearrangement links TRBV9 to TRBJ2-1, with D uncertain. The ends were cut back, 7 bases at V and 7 bases at J, with 6 bases in the middle. Germline CDR1 SGDLS, CDR2 YYNGEE. The CDR3 has 10 amino acids. The chain's CDR3 is CASGFNEQFF. The DNA for the CDR3 is TGTGCCAGCGGGTTTAATGAGCAGTTCTTC.

This chain joins TRBV5-1 and TRBJ1-1; TRBD1 matches at 8 bases. CDR1 and CDR2 (germline): SGHRS, YFSETQ. Trimming removed 3 bases from V and 3 bases from J; junction bases left unmatched: 4. The CDR3 length is 14 residues. The CDR3 loop reads CASSYDRGDTEAFF. In nucleotides, the CDR3 is TGCGCCAGCAGCTACGACAGGGGAGACACTGAAGCTTTCTTT.

The table lists this clonotype with many counts. This sequence joins TRBV7-2 and TRBJ2-5, with TRBD2 identical over 10 bases. This CDR3 spans 19 amino acids. Germline CDR1 is SGHTA and CDR2 is FQGNSA. V shed 2 bases and J 5 bases; nucleotides not matched to a gene: 17. The chain's CDR3 is CASSLFGPGSGGARETQYF. CDR3 sequence (DNA): TGTGCCAGCAGCTTATTTGGTCCCGGCAGCGGGGGGGCCAGGGAGACCCAGTACTTC.

This clonotype came up a few times. The rearrangement joins TRBV27 to TRBJ1-2; TRBD1 might be the D (6 bases). Germline V lookup: CDR1 MNHEY, CDR2 SMNVEV (reference sequence). The CDR3 contains 15 residues. V lost 2 bases, J lost 2 bases, and 12 bases lay in between. The CDR3 protein is CASSLARGANYGYTF. CDR3 in DNA: TGTGCCAGCAGTTTAGCCCGGGGGGCCAACTATGGCTACACCTTC.

In DNA, the CDR3 is TGCAGTGCCCCGATTCGTAGCGGGGTTAGGGAGACCCAGTACTTC. Amino acids: CSAPIRSGVRETQYF. V gene TRBV20-1 combines with J gene TRBJ2-5; 8 nucleotides line up with TRBD2. Germline V gene data show CDR1 as DFQATT and CDR2 as SNEGSKA (reference sequence). After removal of 6 bases from V and 5 bases from J, the junction contained 14 bases not matched to a gene. The CDR3 spans 15 residues.

The chain carries TRBV24-1 and TRBJ2-1, with D possibly matching TRBD1 (6 bases). The V and J ends lost 4 bases and 4 bases respectively, with 13 bases between them. Per the germline V gene, CDR1 is KGHDR and CDR2 is SFDVKD. The CDR3 is 15 residues long. Here the CDR3 DNA reads TGTGCCACCAGTGACAAAGGACAGTTTTACAATGAGCAGTTCTTC. Encoded protein: CATSDKGQFYNEQFF.

This clonotype showed up just a few times. The chain employs TRBV20-1 and TRBJ1-2; D ambiguous. Germline V lookup: CDR1 DFQATT, CDR2 SNEGSKA (reference sequence). With 3 bases removed from V and 1 base from J, the gap between germline ends came to 3 bases. This CDR3 region has 11 residues. The CDR3 nucleotides are TGCAGTGCTAGGCATAACTATGGCTACACCTTC. This sequence encodes CSARHNYGYTF.

The rearrangement uses TRBV7-3 and TRBJ2-5; D gene unclear. V dropped 2 bases and J dropped 4 bases, with 8 bases sitting between them. Germline V gene lookup returns CDR1 SGHTA and CDR2 FQGTGA. This CDR3 contains 13 residues. The DNA of the CDR3 is TGTGCCAGCAGCTTAGTAGCTCCAGAGACCCAGTACTTC. Its protein is CASSLVAPETQYF.